The next 6 T cell receptor beta chains were all read from a single sample in a study of Ad26.COV2.S vaccination and SARS-CoV-2 variants. Using immunoSEQ multiplex PCR, the repertoire was profiled, and TCRdb retains in-frame clones only, with some absent. The sample consists of 180,000 or so clones, about 83% of them appearing once. Sequencing used peripheral blood, obtained after recovery from COVID-19. These receptors were obtained from a human donor who had recovered from COVID-19.

The chain recombines TRBV6-1 with TRBJ1-6; 7 nucleotides align to TRBD1. The CDR3 consists of 15 residues. CDR1 is MNHNS, CDR2 SASEGT, per germline. V was clipped by 2 bases and J by 11 bases; unmatched bases: 9. The CDR3 loop is CASSEWGGGRTPLHF. The CDR3 DNA reads as TGTGCCAGCAGTGAATGGGGAGGGGGCAGGACACCCCTCCACTTT.

The J gene is TRBJ1-1, the V gene TRBV3-1 (or the pseudogene TRBV3-2); 7 nucleotides line up with TRBD1. There are 14 residues in the CDR3. J gave up 3 bases and V 1 base, and 2 bases lay outside the gene matches. Per the germline V gene, CDR1 is LGHDT and CDR2 is YNNKEL (reference sequence). CDR3 sequence: CASSQGQGYTEAFF. Here the CDR3 DNA reads TGTGCCAGCAGCCAAGGACAGGGCTACACTGAAGCTTTCTTT.

V gene TRBV11-2 combines with J gene TRBJ1-2, with D possibly matching TRBD1 (5 bases). The V and J ends lost 1 base and 7 bases respectively, with 10 bases between them. This CDR3 has 13 residues. Germline lookup yields CDR1 SGHAT and CDR2 FQNNGV. The DNA for the CDR3 is TGTGCCAGCAGCTTAGCAGGGTCACTTGGCTACACCTTC. Protein: CASSLAGSLGYTF.

For this clone: Other DNA sequences in this specimen translate into the identical CDR3. Here the CDR3 reads CASSLSSNQPQHF. CDR3 in DNA: TGTGCCAGCAGTTTATCTAGCAATCAGCCCCAGCATTTT. The rearrangement uses TRBV27 and TRBJ1-5; the D is unclear. CDR3 length: 13 amino acids. CDR1 MNHEY and CDR2 SMNVEV come from the germline V gene (reference sequence). Trimming shortened V by 0 bases and J by 0 bases, and 0 bases separated the two germline ends.

The rearrangement uses TRBV19 and TRBJ2-2; the D gene is possibly TRBD2 (6 bases). V was clipped by 1 base and J by 5 bases, with 8 bases between them. The CDR3 has 14 residues. Looked up from germline, CDR1 is LNHDA and CDR2 is SQIVND (reference sequence). CDR3 loop: CASSIVGRTGELFF. The CDR3 coding sequence is TGTGCCAGTAGTATAGTGGGGAGGACCGGGGAGCTGTTTTTT.

This chain uses TRBV19 with TRBJ2-3; D gene unclear. Germline lookup yields CDR1 LNHDA and CDR2 SQIVND (reference sequence). V was cut by 7 bases and J by 6 bases, with 17 bases left in between. The CDR3 is made up of 14 amino acids. CDR3 amino acids: CASKEVLIADTQYF. The CDR3 region has the DNA TGTGCCAGTAAAGAGGTTCTAATTGCGGATACGCAGTATTTT. Full variable domain (rest looked up from reference TRBV19 and TRBJ2-3): DGGITQSPKYLFRKEGQNVTLSCEQNLNHDAMYWYRQDPGQGLRLIYYSQIVNDFQKGDIAEGYSVSREKKESFPLTVTSAQKNPTAFYLCASKEVLIADTQYFGPGTRLTVL.